This TCR beta chain was profiled in a study of CD8 T cells in ankylosing spondylitis. This clonotype came up a few times. Germline and junction disagree at one end, which may indicate a read error. TCRdb independently ran MiXCR on the 5' RACE reads; one entry per CDR3 protein. The sample consists of around 230,000 distinct CDR3 sequences, approximately 8% of them appearing once. Germline loops: CDR1 DFQATT, CDR2 SNEGSKA (reference sequence). The CDR3 extends over 14 amino acids. The clonotype comes from a female donor with ankylosing spondylitis or in good health (not recorded which). The J gene is TRBJ2-5, the V gene TRBV20-1; D is possibly TRBD1 (5 bases). Input material: blood, either unsorted or a sorted T cell fraction (not recorded which). The CDR3 nucleotides are TGCAGTTCTAGAGAGGCTCAGGGTTTGGAGACCCAGTACTTC. Amino acids: CSSREAQGLETQYF.